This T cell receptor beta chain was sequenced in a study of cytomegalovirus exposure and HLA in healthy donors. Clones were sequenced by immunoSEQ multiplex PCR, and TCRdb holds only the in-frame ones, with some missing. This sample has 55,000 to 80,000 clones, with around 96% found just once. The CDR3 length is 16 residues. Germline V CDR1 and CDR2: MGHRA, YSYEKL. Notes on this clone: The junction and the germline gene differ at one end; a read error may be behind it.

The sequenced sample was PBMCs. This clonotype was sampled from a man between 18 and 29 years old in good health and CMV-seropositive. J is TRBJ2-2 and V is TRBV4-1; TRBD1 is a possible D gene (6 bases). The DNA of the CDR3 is TGCGCCAGCAGTCAAGCCCGGGACACCATCACCGGGGAGCTGTTTTTT. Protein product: CASSQARDTITGELFF.